This T cell receptor beta chain comes out of a study of blood T cell repertoires in COVID-19. Study in general: Spain, Italy and the United States supplied samples that represented acute and convalescent COVID-19. The cDNA or gDNA used as material had been derived from T cells, B-cell-depleted T cells, or PBMCs.

As processed by the authors: Counts of nucleated cells, estimated from reference gene primer amplification, were obtained. TCRdb keeps only in-frame clones here, not all; method: immunoSEQ multiplex PCR. The DNA was the basis for D and trimming; V, J and clone size are from that table. Here the sample spans fewer than 250,000 clones, roughly 88% being singletons. This CDR3 contains 15 residues. The germline V and J ends were trimmed by 6 bases and 2 bases, with 14 bases remaining between them. Germline CDR1 is WSHSY and CDR2 is SAAADI. What was sequenced was PBMCs or T cells enriched from blood (not recorded which). This TCR was recovered from a woman between 45 and 65 years old who had recovered from COVID-19. The chain employs TRBV10-2 and TRBJ1-3; D might be TRBD1 (5 bases). In DNA form, the CDR3 reads TGCGCCAGCAGGGCAGGGACTTCTACTGGAAACACCATATATTTT. Its protein is CASRAGTSTGNTIYF.